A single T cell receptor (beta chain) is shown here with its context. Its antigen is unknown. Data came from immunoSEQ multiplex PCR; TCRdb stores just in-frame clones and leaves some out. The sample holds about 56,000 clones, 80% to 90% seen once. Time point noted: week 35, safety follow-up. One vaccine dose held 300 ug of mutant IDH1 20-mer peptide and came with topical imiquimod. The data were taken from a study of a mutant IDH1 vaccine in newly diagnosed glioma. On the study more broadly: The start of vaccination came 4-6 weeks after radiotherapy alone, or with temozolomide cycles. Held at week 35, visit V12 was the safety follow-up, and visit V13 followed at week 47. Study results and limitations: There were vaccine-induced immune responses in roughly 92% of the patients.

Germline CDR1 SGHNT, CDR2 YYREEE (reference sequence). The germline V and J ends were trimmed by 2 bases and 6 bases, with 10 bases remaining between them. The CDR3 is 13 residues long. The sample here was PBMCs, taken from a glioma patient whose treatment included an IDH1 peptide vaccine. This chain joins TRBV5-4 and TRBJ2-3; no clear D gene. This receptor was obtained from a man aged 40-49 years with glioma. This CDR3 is CASSFTTRDTQYF. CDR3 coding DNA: TGTGCCAGCAGCTTCACCACGAGGGATACGCAGTATTTT.